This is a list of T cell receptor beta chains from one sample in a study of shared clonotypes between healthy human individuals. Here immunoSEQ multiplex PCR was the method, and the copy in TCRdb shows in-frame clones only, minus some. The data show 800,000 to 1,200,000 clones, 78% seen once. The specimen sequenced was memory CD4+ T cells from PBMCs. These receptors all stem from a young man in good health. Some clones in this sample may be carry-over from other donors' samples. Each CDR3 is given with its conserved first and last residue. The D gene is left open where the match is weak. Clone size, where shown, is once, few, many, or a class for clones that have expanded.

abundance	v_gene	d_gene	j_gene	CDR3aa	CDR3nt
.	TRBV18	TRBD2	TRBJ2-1	CASSGTSGTNEQFF	TGTGCCAGCTCTGGGACTAGCGGGACGAATGAGCAGTTCTTC
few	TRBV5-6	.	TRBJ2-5	CASSSDTSWETQYF	TGTGCCAGCAGCTCCGACACTAGTTGGGAGACCCAGTACTTC
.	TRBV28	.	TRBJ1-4	CASSSRYRVRHVNEKLFF	TGTGCCAGCAGTTCCCGATACAGGGTCCGTCACGTTAATGAAAAACTGTTTTTT
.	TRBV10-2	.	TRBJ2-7	CASTHRESREQYF	TGCGCCAGCACCCACAGGGAAAGCCGCGAGCAGTACTTC
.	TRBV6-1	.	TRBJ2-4	CASDEGLAKNIQYF	TGTGCCAGTGATGAGGGCCTAGCCAAAAACATTCAGTACTTC
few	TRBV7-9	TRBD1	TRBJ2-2	CASTPLVGQGNTGELFF	TGTGCCAGCACCCCGCTAGTGGGACAGGGGAACACCGGGGAGCTGTTTTTT
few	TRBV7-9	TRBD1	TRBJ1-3	CASSTGTGTSGNTIYF	TGTGCCAGCAGTACCGGGACAGGGACATCTGGAAACACCATATATTTT
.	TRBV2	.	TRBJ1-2	CASSGDVSYGYTF	TGTGCCAGCAGCGGTGACGTCTCCTATGGCTACACCTTC
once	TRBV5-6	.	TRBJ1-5	CASSYGRRGQPQHF	TGTGCCAGCAGCTATGGACGGCGGGGTCAGCCCCAGCATTTT
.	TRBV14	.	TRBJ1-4	CASSQVTPGANEKLFF	TGTGCCAGCAGCCAGGTGACGCCGGGGGCGAATGAAAAACTGTTTTTT
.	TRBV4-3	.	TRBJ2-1	CASSHGTGNNEQFF	TGCGCCAGCAGCCACGGAACAGGGAACAATGAGCAGTTCTTC
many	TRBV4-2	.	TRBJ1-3	CASSQSNQGLSTIYF	TGTGCCAGCAGCCAGTCCAACCAGGGTCTGAGCACCATATATTTT
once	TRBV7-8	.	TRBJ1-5	CASSLFRQPQHF	TGTGCCAGCAGCTTATTTCGACAGCCCCAGCATTTT
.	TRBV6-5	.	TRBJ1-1	CASSRAVNTEAFF	TGTGCCAGCAGCCGGGCGGTGAACACTGAAGCTTTCTTT
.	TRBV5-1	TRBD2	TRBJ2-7	CASSLVGLFEQYF	TGCGCCAGCAGCTTGGTGGGACTATTCGAGCAGTACTTC
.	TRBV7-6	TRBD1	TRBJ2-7	CASSGRTGNTYEQYF	TGTGCCAGCAGCGGCAGGACAGGGAATACCTACGAGCAGTACTTC
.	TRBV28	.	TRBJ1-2	CASSFEQIYGYTF	TGTGCCAGCAGTTTCGAGCAGATATATGGCTACACCTTC
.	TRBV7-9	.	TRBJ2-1	CASSLYVGENNEQFF	TGTGCCAGCAGCTTATACGTGGGAGAAAACAATGAGCAGTTCTTC
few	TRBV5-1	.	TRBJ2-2	CASSLVGSNTGELFF	TGCGCCAGCAGCTTGGTCGGGTCGAACACCGGGGAGCTGTTTTTT
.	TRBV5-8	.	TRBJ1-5	CASSLVKGQPQHF	TGTGCCAGCAGCTTGGTAAAGGGCCAGCCCCAGCATTTT
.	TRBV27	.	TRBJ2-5	CASSLARETQYF	TGTGCCAGCAGTTTAGCCCGGGAGACCCAGTACTTC
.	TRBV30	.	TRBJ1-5	CAWSRSVGNQPQHF	TGTGCCTGGAGTCGCTCCGTGGGCAATCAGCCCCAGCATTTT
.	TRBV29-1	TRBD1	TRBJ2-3	CSAEGQGTTDTQYF	TGCAGCGCAGAGGGACAGGGGACCACAGATACGCAGTATTTT
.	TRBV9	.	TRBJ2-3	CASSVVGGTDTQYF	TGTGCCAGCAGCGTAGTTGGGGGGACAGATACGCAGTATTTT
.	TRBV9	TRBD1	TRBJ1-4	CASSVRDRGNEKLFF	TGTGCCAGCAGCGTCCGGGACAGGGGTAATGAAAAACTGTTTTTT
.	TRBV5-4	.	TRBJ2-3	CASSLSTGMTDTQYF	TGTGCCAGCAGCTTGAGTACGGGTATGACAGATACGCAGTATTTT
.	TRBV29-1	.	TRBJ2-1	CSVETNEQFF	TGCAGCGTTGAAACGAATGAGCAGTTCTTC
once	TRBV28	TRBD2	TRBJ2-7	CASRRLAGAYEQYF	TGTGCCAGCAGGCGACTAGCGGGAGCCTACGAGCAGTACTTC
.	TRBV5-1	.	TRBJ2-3	CASSSKVDSTDTQYF	TGCGCCAGCAGCTCCAAGGTAGACAGCACAGATACGCAGTATTTT
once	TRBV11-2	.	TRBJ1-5	CASSLAGWGDSNQPQHF	TGTGCCAGCAGCTTAGCGGGTTGGGGGGATAGCAATCAGCCCCAGCATTTT
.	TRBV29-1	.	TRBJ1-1	CSVGVDRFWNTEAFF	TGCAGCGTTGGAGTGGACAGATTTTGGAACACTGAAGCTTTCTTT
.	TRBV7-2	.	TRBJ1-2	CASSLERGTYGYTF	TGTGCCAGCAGCTTAGAAAGGGGAACCTATGGCTACACCTTC
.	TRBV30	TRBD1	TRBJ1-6	CAWSASGQGWSSPLHF	TGTGCCTGGAGTGCCTCGGGACAGGGTTGGAGTTCACCCCTCCACTTT
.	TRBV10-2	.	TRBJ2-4	CARLGPNIQYF	TGCGCCCGCTTGGGGCCAAACATTCAGTACTTC
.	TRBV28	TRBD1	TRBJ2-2	CASSLWGTGVTGELFF	TGTGCCAGCAGTTTATGGGGGACAGGGGTTACCGGGGAGCTGTTTTTT
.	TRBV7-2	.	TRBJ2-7	CASSLRLAGYEQYF	TGTGCCAGCAGCTTACGGCTAGCTGGATACGAGCAGTACTTC
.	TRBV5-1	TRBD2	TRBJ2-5	CASSLGTSGQETQYF	TGCGCCAGCAGCTTGGGGACTAGCGGACAAGAGACCCAGTACTTC
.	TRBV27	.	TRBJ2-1	CASSPTGVSSYNEQFF	TGTGCCAGCAGTCCGACAGGCGTAAGCTCCTACAATGAGCAGTTCTTC
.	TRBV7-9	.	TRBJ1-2	CASSYAGTYGYTF	TGTGCCAGCAGCTATGCCGGAACCTATGGCTACACCTTC
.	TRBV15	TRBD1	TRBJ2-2	CATSRGTGDTGELFF	TGTGCCACCAGCCGAGGGACAGGGGACACCGGGGAGCTGTTTTTT
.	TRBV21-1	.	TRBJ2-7	CASSKVGPTSRASHLYSYEQYF	TGTGCCAGCAGCAAAGTTGGCCCGACTAGCCGAGCAAGCCACCTTTATTCCTACGAGCAGTACTTC
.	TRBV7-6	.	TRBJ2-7	CASSLGRDRYEQYF	TGTGCCAGCAGCTTAGGCCGGGACCGATACGAGCAGTACTTC
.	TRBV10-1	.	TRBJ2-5	CASSESMDSTQKETQYF	TGCGCCAGCAGTGAGTCGATGGACAGCACACAAAAAGAGACCCAGTACTTC
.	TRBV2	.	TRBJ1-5	CASSEALGGAGQPQHF	TGTGCCAGCAGTGAAGCGCTTGGGGGGGCGGGACAGCCCCAGCATTTT
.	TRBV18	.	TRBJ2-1	CASSPSRIVFDNEQFF	TGTGCCAGCTCACCCTCTAGAATTGTATTTGACAATGAGCAGTTCTTC
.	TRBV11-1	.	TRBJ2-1	CASSLGGLPYNEQFF	TGTGCCAGCAGCTTAGGGGGGCTCCCCTACAATGAGCAGTTCTTC
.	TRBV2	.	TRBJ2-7	CASSEGPATYEQYF	TGTGCCAGCAGTGAAGGCCCGGCCACCTACGAGCAGTACTTC
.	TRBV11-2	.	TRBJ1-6	CASSFQGVNSPLHF	TGTGCCAGCAGCTTCCAGGGTGTAAATTCACCCCTCCACTTT
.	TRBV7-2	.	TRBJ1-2	CASSLNQGEGYTF	TGTGCCAGCAGCCTAAATCAGGGAGAAGGCTACACCTTC
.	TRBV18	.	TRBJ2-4	CASSPSTDIQYF	TGTGCCAGCTCACCGTCGACAGACATTCAGTACTTC
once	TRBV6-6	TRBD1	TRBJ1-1	CASRLRGKNTEAFF	TGTGCCAGCAGACTCAGGGGGAAGAACACTGAAGCTTTCTTT